This TCR beta chain was observed in a study of blood T cell repertoires in COVID-19. Study-wide context: Sites across the United States, Italy and Spain contributed samples from acute and convalescent COVID-19. PBMCs, B-cell-depleted T cells, or T cells provided the cDNA or gDNA that made up the material.

The CDR3 runs to 14 residues. Germline V lookup: CDR1 MDHEN, CDR2 SYDVKM. Trimming left V 5 bases short and J 4 bases short, with 12 bases between. In the study's own analysis: Amplification of reference gene primers provided the estimated nucleated cell counts. Sequenced by immunoSEQ multiplex PCR; TCRdb stores in-frame clones only, minus some. V and J calls and clone size follow that table, whereas D and trimming were derived from the DNA. This table holds hundreds of thousands of clones, around 88% found once. The chain employs TRBV28 and TRBJ2-1; no clear D. This receptor was identified in a woman in her 30s who had recovered from COVID-19. Sequenced: peripheral blood. CDR3 DNA sequence: TGTGCCAGCAGTAAATACGCCGGGTACAATGAGCAGTTCTTC. It codes for CASSKYAGYNEQFF.